The sequence of this T cell receptor beta chain was determined in a study of technical replicates of blood from a handful of donors. CDR3 length equals 14 residues. From germline, CDR1 is SGHRS and CDR2 YFSETQ. V lost 2 bases to trimming and J lost 0 bases, with 8 bases between them. Only in-frame clones appear in the TCRdb table, and some are missing; sequencing was by immunoSEQ multiplex PCR. This sample carries approximately 84,000 clones, 95% to 98% of them seen once, and the ten largest clones take approximately 0.14%. The J gene is TRBJ2-5, the V gene TRBV5-1; D is perhaps TRBD1 (6 bases). The specimen sequenced was T cells isolated from PBMCs. The clonotype originates from a human donor in good health. The CDR3 nucleotides read TGCGCCAGCAGCTTAAACAGGGACCAAGAGACCCAGTACTTC. Translation: CASSLNRDQETQYF. The entire variable domain, with the rest obtained from reference TRBV5-1 and TRBJ2-5, is as follows: KAGVTQTPRYLIKTRGQQVTLSCSPISGHRSVSWYQQTPGQGLQFLFEYFSETQRNKGNFPGRFSGRQFSNSRSEMNVSTLELGDSALYLCASSLNRDQETQYFGPGTRLLVL.